This record concerns one T cell receptor (beta chain) sequence. These data originate in a study of technical replicates of blood from several donors. There are 17 residues in the CDR3. Per the germline V gene, CDR1 is MNHNS and CDR2 is SASEGT. V lost 4 bases and J lost 7, with 23 bases in between. TCRdb's table, derived via immunoSEQ multiplex PCR, lists solely in-frame clones and lacks some. The sample contains about 53,000 clones, about 86% of which appear only once. The chain uses TRBV6-1 and TRBJ2-1; D is possibly TRBD2 (5 bases). This clonotype originated in a human donor in good health. Some clones in this sample may be carry-over from other donors' samples. Sequencing input: PBMCs. The CDR3 protein is CASSGYTRTVLGNEQFF. CDR3 DNA: TGTGCCAGCAGTGGTTATACTAGGACGGTATTAGGTAATGAGCAGTTCTTC.